The 26 T cell receptor beta chains listed next were all sequenced from one sample in a study of human T cells and chemical hapten exposure. TCRdb redid the calling of the RACE reads with MiXCR, one entry per CDR3 protein. The profile covers around 380,000 distinct CDR3 sequences, with more than 4.5% appearing a single time and about 2.2% taken by the ten largest. Stated time point: patch test 1, 2 weeks after DPC sensitization. Stated treatment: therapeutic diphenylcyclopropenone sensitization with weekly scalp DPC. The sample was whole blood, taken in connection with sensitization to the hapten diphenylcyclopropenone (DPC). Source of these receptors: a woman aged 45 to 65 with alopecia areata. Some clones in this sample may be carry-over from other donors' samples.

This clonotype was observed at least ten times. The chain is built from TRBV27 and TRBJ1-5; no clear D gene. This CDR3 is 13 amino acids long. Deletions cut 2 bases from V and 5 bases from J, with 7 bases between. CDR1 and CDR2 (germline): MNHEY, SMNVEV (reference sequence). CDR3 DNA sequence: TGTGCCAGCAGTTTAAGGGTTTATCAGCCCCAGCATTTT. Residues: CASSLRVYQPQHF.

Ten or more counts support this clonotype. J is TRBJ1-4 and V is TRBV27; D may be TRBD1 (5 bases). Trimming took off 6 bases at V and 8 bases at J, with 10 bases between the two ends. In germline, CDR1 is MNHEY, CDR2 SMNVEV (reference sequence). The CDR3 contains 12 residues. The CDR3 region is CASRTGREKLFF. In DNA, the CDR3 is TGTGCCAGCAGAACAGGACGCGAAAAACTGTTTTTT.

On this clonotype itself: A much larger clone differs by one base, so this may be a read error. This chain links TRBV3-1 with TRBJ2-2; D might be TRBD2 (5 bases). The V gene lost 7 bases and the J gene lost 0 bases, with 12 bases spanning the gap. Germline assignment: CDR1 LGHDT and CDR2 YNNKEL (reference sequence). The CDR3 is 15 residues long. The CDR3 sequence is CASKWVGTNTGELFF. The CDR3 nucleotides read TGTGCCAGCAAATGGGTCGGGACGAACACCGGGGAGCTGTTTTTT. The entire variable domain, with the rest obtained from reference TRBV3-1 and TRBJ2-2, is as follows: DTAVSQTPKYLVTQMGNDKSIKCEQNLGHDTMYWYKQDSKKFLKIMFSYNNKELIINETVPNRFSPKSPDKAHLNLHINSLELGDSAVYFCASKWVGTNTGELFFGEGSRLTVL.

This clonotype was detected many times. The V call is TRBV11-2, the J call TRBJ2-1, with 13 bases that match TRBD2. In germline, CDR1 is SGHAT, CDR2 FQNNGV. The V and J ends lost 4 bases and 0 bases, in that order; junction bases with no gene match: 3. CDR3 length: 17 residues. The CDR3 DNA sequence: TGTGCCAGCAGCTCGGGACTAGCGGGGAGCTCCTACAATGAGCAGTTCTTC. It encodes CASSSGLAGSSYNEQFF.

This clonotype showed up many times. The chain has TRBV27 and TRBJ1-2; 9 positions match TRBD1. The germline gives CDR1 MNHEY, CDR2 SMNVEV (reference sequence). CDR3 length: 15 residues. Trimming cost V 7 bases and J 0 bases; bases outside gene matches: 6. The CDR3 DNA is TGTGCCAGCAAAAGACAGGGGGGAGCTAACTATGGCTACACCTTC. Amino acids: CASKRQGGANYGYTF.

This clonotype was seen repeatedly, ten times or more. This chain links TRBV27 with TRBJ2-1; 7 nucleotides match TRBD1. In germline, CDR1 is MNHEY, CDR2 SMNVEV (reference sequence). The ends lost 4 bases at V and 15 bases at J; junction bases unmatched: 6. The CDR3 totals 11 residues. CDR3 residues: CASSSPGGWFF. The CDR3 nucleotides are TGTGCCAGCAGTTCGCCAGGGGGTTGGTTCTTC.

Many counts were recorded for this clonotype. V gene TRBV6-2 or TRBV6-3 combines with J gene TRBJ2-2, with D possibly matching TRBD1 (6 bases). This CDR3 spans 17 amino acids. Germline-derived CDR1 and CDR2 are MNHEY and SVGEGT. The V end lost 2 bases, the J end lost 2 bases, and 15 bases lay between the germline ends. The CDR3 DNA reads as TGTGCCAGCAGTTACCCCCGGCAGGGGCTCAACACCGGGGAGCTGTTTTTT. Protein product: CASSYPRQGLNTGELFF.

Only a few counts were recorded for this clonotype. The rearrangement joins TRBV5-5 to TRBJ1-1; D call uncertain. Between the trimmed V and J ends, which lost 3 bases and 0 bases, there was a span of 18 bases. Looked up from germline, CDR1 is SGHKS and CDR2 is YYEKEE (reference sequence). The CDR3 is 17 amino acids. In DNA, the CDR3 is TGTGCCAGCAGCTGGGTCCCGGCAGCCCTCATGAACACTGAAGCTTTCTTT. This encodes CASSWVPAALMNTEAFF.

This clonotype was picked up many times. This chain connects TRBV7-2 to TRBJ2-3, with 7 nucleotides matching TRBD2. This CDR3 is built from 20 residues. The V gene end was trimmed by 2 bases and the J gene end by 0 bases; junction bases not matched to a gene: 17. In germline, CDR1 is SGHTA, CDR2 FQGNSA. Written as DNA, the CDR3 is TGTGCCAGCAGCTTACAGGCCGAGGCTAGCGGATCTGCTAGCACAGATACGCAGTATTTT. As protein: CASSLQAEASGSASTDTQYF.

This clonotype was seen only a few times. The chain recombines TRBV30 with TRBJ1-1; D remains unclear. The germline V gene encodes CDR1 GTSNPN and CDR2 SVGIG (reference sequence). This CDR3 has 13 residues. V was shortened by 7 bases and J by 1 base, with 13 bases between the two germline ends. CDR3 sequence (DNA): TGTGCCTTGACGATTTTAGGGAACACTGAAGCTTTCTTT. Protein: CALTILGNTEAFF.

This clonotype showed up many times. This chain connects TRBV10-2 to TRBJ2-7; D is uncertain. V dropped 10 bases and J dropped 7 bases, with 17 bases sitting between them. The germline V gene encodes CDR1 WSHSY and CDR2 SAAADI. The CDR3 has 12 residues. The CDR3 sequence is CATLAGMREQYF. CDR3 in DNA: TGCGCCACCCTGGCAGGAATGAGGGAGCAGTACTTC.

This clonotype appeared many times. This chain joins TRBV5-1 and TRBJ2-7; 9 bases are shared with TRBD1. The CDR3 totals 14 residues. V was clipped by 5 bases and J by 5 bases; unmatched bases: 8. CDR1 is SGHRS and CDR2 is YFSETQ in the germline V gene. The CDR3 is CASRHGDREHEQYF. DNA for the CDR3: TGCGCCAGCAGACACGGGGACAGGGAGCACGAGCAGTACTTC.

This clonotype was counted at least ten times. The V gene is TRBV11-1, the J gene TRBJ1-6; 8 bases fit TRBD1. The junction had 14 bases not matched to a gene; V was cut back by 5 bases and J by 5 bases. Germline V CDR1 and CDR2: SGHAT, FQDESV (reference sequence). The CDR3 spans 18 residues. The CDR3 DNA is TGTGCCAGCAGCGGCCAACCCGGACAGGGCCTCAATAATTCACCCCTCCACTTT. Translation gives CASSGQPGQGLNNSPLHF.

The V and J genes are TRBV4-1 and TRBJ1-6; no definite D call. Per germline, CDR1 MGHRA and CDR2 YSYEKL. The CDR3 totals 15 residues. V was shortened by 0 bases and J by 6 bases, with 9 bases between the two germline ends. CDR3 coding DNA: TGCGCCAGCAGCCAAGAAGGAACACTTAATTCACCCCTCCACTTT. It codes for CASSQEGTLNSPLHF.

This clonotype was picked up many times. This sequence joins TRBV15 and TRBJ2-7, with D uncertain. CDR1 LNHNV and CDR2 YYDKDF come from the germline V gene (reference sequence). V was clipped by 0 bases and J by 5 bases, with 8 bases between them. The CDR3 extends over 13 amino acids. The CDR3 region has the DNA TGTGCCACCAGCAGAGATAGGGTCCACGAGCAGTACTTC. Encoded protein: CATSRDRVHEQYF.

Comments on this clonotype: With a much larger clone just one base away, this may be a read error. The chain joins TRBV2 to TRBJ2-1; D gene uncertain. This CDR3 spans 11 amino acids. CDR1 SNHLY and CDR2 FYNNEI come from the germline V gene. CDR3 in amino acids: CATYSPNEQIF. The CDR3 DNA is TGTGCCACCTATTCCCCCAATGAGCAGATCTTC.

This clonotype has a handful of counts. The chain recombines TRBV10-3 with TRBJ2-7; tentatively, D is TRBD1 (7 bases). Germline values: CDR1 ENHRY, CDR2 SYGVKD. Between the trimmed V and J ends, which lost 3 bases and 5 bases, there was a span of 17 bases. The CDR3 loop spans 15 amino acids. Here the CDR3 DNA reads TGTGCCATCAGTGACTACAGGGGAGGCACCGACGAGCAGTACTTC. It yields the protein CAISDYRGGTDEQYF.

The sample holds many counts of this clonotype. The chain is built from TRBV15 and TRBJ2-3, with 8 bases lining up with TRBD2. V lost 4 bases, J lost 4 bases, and 1 base stayed unmatched. This CDR3 comprises 13 residues. Germline CDR1 and CDR2: LNHNV and YYDKDF (reference sequence). The CDR3 DNA reads as TGTGCCACCAGCACCGGGGGGGCAGATACGCAGTATTTT. Its protein product is CATSTGGADTQYF. The complete variable domain, with remaining parts taken from reference TRBV15 and TRBJ2-3, reads DAMVIQNPRYQVTQFGKPVTLSCSQTLNHNVMYWYQQKSSQAPKLLFHYYDKDFNNEADTPDNFQSRRPNTSFCFLDIRSPGLGDTAMYLCATSTGGADTQYFGPGTRLTVL.

A few counts support this clonotype. The gene calls are TRBV20-1 and TRBJ2-1, with D possibly called TRBD1 or TRBD2 (6 bases each). Trimming took 0 bases from V and 3 from J, leaving 12 bases between them. The CDR3 is made up of 15 amino acids. CDR1 is DFQATT, CDR2 SNEGSKA, per germline (reference sequence). The DNA of the CDR3 is TGCAGTGCTAGAGATAAGGGGGGCGTCTACAATGAGCAGTTCTTC. Its protein product is CSARDKGGVYNEQFF.

This clonotype was recorded many times. This rearrangement joins TRBV5-6 to TRBJ1-5; 10 positions agree with TRBD1. The CDR3 covers 18 residues. J lost 2 bases, V lost 4 bases, and 12 bases had no gene match. CDR1 is SGHDT, CDR2 YYEEEE, per germline. CDR3 loop: CASSVRDRGRFGNQPQHF. For the CDR3, the DNA is TGTGCCAGCAGCGTCCGGGACAGGGGTCGGTTCGGCAATCAGCCCCAGCATTTT.

CDR3 in amino acids: CASSPRWGQGSDEQYF. CDR3 nucleotides: TGTGCCAGCAGTCCGCGTTGGGGACAGGGGTCGGACGAGCAGTACTTC. The V gene is TRBV27, the J gene TRBJ2-7; 10 nucleotides align to TRBD1. CDR1 is MNHEY, CDR2 SMNVEV, per germline (reference sequence). This CDR3 region has 16 residues. J gave up 5 bases and V 5 bases, and 12 bases lay outside the gene matches.

This clonotype was found many times. The V call is TRBV3-1, the J call TRBJ1-2; D is ambiguous. Germline CDR1 is LGHDT and CDR2 is YNNKEL (reference sequence). V lost 1 base to trimming and J lost 9 bases, with 12 bases between them. There are 13 residues in the CDR3. For the CDR3, the DNA is TGTGCCAGCAGCCAAGTCGAACGTCGTCGCTACACCTTC. Its protein product is CASSQVERRRYTF. The whole variable domain, filled in from reference TRBV3-1 and TRBJ1-2, reads DTAVSQTPKYLVTQMGNDKSIKCEQNLGHDTMYWYKQDSKKFLKIMFSYNNKELIINETVPNRFSPKSPDKAHLNLHINSLELGDSAVYFCASSQVERRRYTFGSGTRLTVV.

This clonotype was counted ten times or more. The chain links TRBV11-2 to TRBJ2-3; weak D call: TRBD1 (6 bases). The germline V gene has CDR1 SGHAT and CDR2 FQNNGV. V lost 5 bases and J lost 4, with 13 bases in between. The CDR3 is made up of 14 amino acids. The CDR3 here is CASSMGAPADTQYF. The CDR3 DNA sequence: TGTGCCAGCAGCATGGGGGCCCCCGCAGATACGCAGTATTTT.

This chain joins TRBV20-1 and TRBJ1-1; 7 bases are shared with TRBD1. Germline CDR1 is DFQATT and CDR2 is SNEGSKA (reference sequence). Trimming took 4 bases from V and 4 from J; bases not matched to a gene: 9. The CDR3 runs 14 residues. The CDR3 spells CSANRRGGSTEAFF. The CDR3, as DNA: TGCAGTGCTAACAGGAGAGGGGGCAGCACTGAAGCTTTCTTT.

This clonotype was counted ten times or more. This chain joins TRBV6-6 and TRBJ2-1; 8 positions match TRBD2. Looked up from germline, CDR1 is MNHNY and CDR2 is SVGAGI (reference sequence). Trimming removed 0 bases from V and 7 bases from J; junction bases left unmatched: 8. The length of the CDR3 is 16 residues. This CDR3 is CASSYSDGRAANEQFF. CDR3 nucleotides: TGTGCCAGCAGTTACTCGGACGGGAGGGCCGCGAATGAGCAGTTCTTC.

This clonotype was recorded at least ten times. This chain uses TRBV12-3 or TRBV12-4 with TRBJ1-5, with TRBD1 identical over 8 bases. V shed 7 bases, J shed 1 base, and the junction held 3 bases outside the gene matches. This CDR3 region has 14 residues. The CDR3 region is CASTDRGSNQPQHF. CDR3 in DNA: TGTGCCAGCACCGACAGGGGAAGCAATCAGCCCCAGCATTTT.